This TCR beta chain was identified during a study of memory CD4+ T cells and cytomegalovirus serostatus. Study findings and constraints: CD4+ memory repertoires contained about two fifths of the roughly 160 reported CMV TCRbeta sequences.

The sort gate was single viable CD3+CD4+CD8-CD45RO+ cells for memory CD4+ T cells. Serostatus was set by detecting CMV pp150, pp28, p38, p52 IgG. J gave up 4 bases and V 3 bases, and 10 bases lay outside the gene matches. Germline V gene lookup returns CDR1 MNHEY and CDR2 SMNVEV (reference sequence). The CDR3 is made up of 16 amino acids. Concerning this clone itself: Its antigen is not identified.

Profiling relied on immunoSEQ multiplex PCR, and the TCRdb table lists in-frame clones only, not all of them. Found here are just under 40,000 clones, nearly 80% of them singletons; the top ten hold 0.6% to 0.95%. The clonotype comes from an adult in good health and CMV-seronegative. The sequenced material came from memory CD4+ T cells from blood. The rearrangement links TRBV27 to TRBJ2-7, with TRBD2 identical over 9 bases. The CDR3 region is CASSFKASGDWYEQYF. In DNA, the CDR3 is TGTGCCAGCAGTTTCAAGGCTAGCGGGGACTGGTACGAGCAGTACTTC.